The 11 T cell receptor beta chains reported below all come from one sample, sequenced in a study of neurological immune-mediated disorders. Time point described: technical triplicate 1. TCRdb itself ran the 5' RACE reads through MiXCR, one entry per CDR3 protein. The top ten hold approximately 4% of the sample, which has about 38,000 distinct CDR3 sequences, over 8.5% seen once. The sample comprised PBMCs. These receptors were obtained from a man between 60 and 75 years old with HTLV-1-associated myelopathy (HAM/TSP).

This clonotype was detected many times. This chain links TRBV3-1 with TRBJ2-6; 13 positions agree with TRBD2. V shed 4 bases and J 3 bases; nucleotides not matched to a gene: 3. This CDR3 has 17 amino acids. The germline V gene has CDR1 LGHDT and CDR2 YNNKEL (reference sequence). In DNA, the CDR3 is TGTGCCAGCAGCCCCGGACTAGCGGGAGTTGGGGCCAACGTCCTGACTTTC. Residues: CASSPGLAGVGANVLTF.

This clonotype has ten or more counts. V usage is TRBV10-3 and J usage is TRBJ2-4, with D possibly TRBD1 on 8 matching bases. The CDR3 is 14 residues long. The V gene's germline CDR1 is ENHRY and CDR2 SYGVKD. Trimming left V 6 bases short and J 7 bases short, with 16 bases between. CDR3 coding DNA: TGTGCCATCAGAGCGGACAGGGAGGGGAACATTCAGTACTTC. Protein sequence: CAIRADREGNIQYF.

This clonotype was seen ten or more times. This sequence joins TRBV10-3 and TRBJ1-5, with D perhaps matching TRBD1 (6 bases). The ends were cut back, 0 bases at V and 7 bases at J, with 16 bases in the middle. This CDR3 contains 16 residues. Germline CDR1 reads ENHRY; CDR2 reads SYGVKD. DNA for the CDR3: TGTGCCATCAGTGAGTCGATAGGCACAGGGTCCCAGCCCCAGCATTTT. It encodes CAISESIGTGSQPQHF.

V and J are TRBV6-2 or TRBV6-3 and TRBJ2-1, with D perhaps matching TRBD1 (5 bases). With 6 bases removed from V and 5 bases from J, the gap between germline ends came to 8 bases. The CDR3 covers 12 residues. Germline V gene sequence: CDR1 MNHEY, CDR2 SVGEGT. The CDR3 is CASSPTDNEQFF. CDR3 coding DNA: TGTGCCAGCAGCCCGACAGACAATGAGCAGTTCTTC.

This clonotype was found many times. This sequence joins TRBV5-6 and TRBJ1-5, with D unclear. The CDR3 consists of 16 residues. Looked up from germline, CDR1 is SGHDT and CDR2 is YYEEEE. V lost 3 bases to trimming and J lost 2 bases, with 15 bases between them. CDR3 residues: CASSSAPRGGNQPQHF. The CDR3, as DNA: TGTGCCAGCAGCTCCGCCCCCCGGGGTGGCAATCAGCCCCAGCATTTT.

This clonotype appeared many times. This sequence joins TRBV28 and TRBJ2-3; D is undetermined. Germline lookup yields CDR1 MDHEN and CDR2 SYDVKM. The CDR3 extends over 16 amino acids. Trimming took off 3 bases at V and 0 bases at J, with 13 bases between the two ends. The CDR3 sequence: CASSFDLRPSTDTQYF. In DNA, the CDR3 is TGTGCCAGCAGTTTTGACTTACGCCCTAGCACAGATACGCAGTATTTT.

This clonotype was observed many times. The V and J genes are TRBV6-1 and TRBJ2-7; TRBD2 aligns across 10 bases. CDR3 length: 14 amino acids. Germline V gives CDR1 MNHNS, CDR2 SASEGT. With V trimmed by 4 bases and J by 0 bases, 0 bases remained unmatched. The CDR3 DNA is TGTGCCAGCAGTGGGACTAGCGGCTCCTACGAGCAGTACTTC. It encodes CASSGTSGSYEQYF.

There are many counts of this clonotype. V usage is TRBV20-1 and J usage is TRBJ1-2; D perhaps matches TRBD1 (5 bases). Deletions cut 6 bases from V and 6 bases from J, with 17 bases between. The CDR3 contains 13 residues. Germline V lookup: CDR1 DFQATT, CDR2 SNEGSKA (reference sequence). Here the CDR3 DNA reads TGCAGTGCGGCCGGGACCCTTCGTGATGGCTACACCTTC. Its translation: CSAAGTLRDGYTF.

Many counts were recorded for this clonotype. This chain links TRBV5-6 with TRBJ1-6, with D hard to call. This CDR3 is 13 amino acids long. Trimming pared 0 bases from V and 10 bases from J, leaving 8 bases between. The germline CDR1 and CDR2 sequences are SGHDT and YYEEEE. The CDR3, as DNA: TGTGCCAGCAGCTTGGGCAGGCAATCACCCCTCCACTTT. It codes for CASSLGRQSPLHF.

This clonotype occurred many times. V usage is TRBV5-5 and J usage is TRBJ2-5, with D perhaps TRBD1 (6 bases). V lost 2 bases and J 5 bases, leaving 16 bases between the germline ends. This CDR3 contains 15 residues. CDR1 is SGHKS, CDR2 YYEKEE, per germline (reference sequence). The CDR3 loop reads CASSLYAGVAETQYF. The CDR3 DNA follows: TGTGCCAGCAGCTTATACGCAGGGGTAGCGGAGACCCAGTACTTC.

This clonotype was counted at least ten times. This sequence joins TRBV7-2 and TRBJ2-3; D unclear. Germline-derived CDR1 and CDR2 are SGHTA and FQGNSA. CDR3 length: 14 residues. The germline V and J ends were trimmed by 2 bases and 1 base, with 7 bases remaining between them. The CDR3 loop reads CASSLNVRTDTQYF. The CDR3 DNA sequence: TGTGCCAGCAGCTTAAACGTGCGCACAGATACGCAGTATTTT.